This T cell receptor beta chain was obtained from a study of identical twins. Template switching added a universal primer site, and cDNA bore unique molecular identifiers. TCRdb processed the 5' RACE reads anew with MiXCR; each CDR3 protein has one entry. The sample records around 490,000 distinct CDR3 sequences, 20% to 25% being singletons. CDR3 length: 16 residues. After removal of 6 bases from V and 3 bases from J, the junction contained 9 bases not matched to a gene. The germline V gene has CDR1 KGHSH and CDR2 LQKENI. In the case of this clonotype: Its antigen remains unidentified.

Study conclusions and caveats: Twin pairs had excess sharing that was weaker in beta out-of-frame sequences. Conclusions were drawn cross-sectionally by statistical analysis, without following the same donors. Monozygotic twins shared more out-of-frame TCR alpha than recombination models predicted.

This same sample was also part of a study on yellow fever vaccine responses in identical twins.

The clonotype comes from a woman aged 18-30 years in good health. The sequencing sample was made of CD4+ T cells sorted from blood. The gene calls are TRBV18 and TRBJ2-1; 9 positions match TRBD2. CDR3 DNA: TGTGCCAGCTCCACAGGTCTAGCGGGGCGCTACAATGAGCAGTTCTTC. This sequence encodes CASSTGLAGRYNEQFF.